A single sample gave rise to the 6 T cell receptor beta chains below, sequenced in a study of T cells in Graves' hyperthyroidism and ophthalmopathy. Amplification yielded TCR beta CDR3 regions, with RNA transcripts as the source. With the HTBI primer set, the TCR CDR3 went through a first round of RT-PCR. Using its own MiXCR run on the multiplex PCR reads, TCRdb lists one record per CDR3 protein. Here the sample spans around 800,000 distinct CDR3 sequences, about 38% being singletons. Sample: blood. Source of these receptors: a man between 18 and 29 years old with Graves' hyperthyroidism.

This clonotype was observed many times. The rearrangement links TRBV19 to TRBJ2-5, with a weak D call TRBD2 (5 bases). Trimming pared 9 bases from V and 5 bases from J, leaving 13 bases between. CDR3 length: 12 amino acids. Germline V gene data show CDR1 as LNHDA and CDR2 as SQIVND (reference sequence). This chain's CDR3 is CASPEARETQYF. Here the CDR3 DNA reads TGTGCCAGCCCGGAGGCGAGGGAGACCCAGTACTTC. Looking up the rest from reference TRBV19 and TRBJ2-5 gives the full variable domain: DGGITQSPKYLFRKEGQNVTLSCEQNLNHDAMYWYRQDPGQGLRLIYYSQIVNDFQKGDIAEGYSVSREKKESFPLTVTSAQKNPTAFYLCASPEARETQYFGPGTRLLVL.

Of note for this clonotype: One end of the junction varies from germline; a read error may be responsible. The genes are TRBV7-2 and TRBJ2-7; possibly TRBD1 or TRBD2 for D (6 bases each). The CDR3 length is 14 residues. The V gene's germline CDR1 is SGHTA and CDR2 FQGNSA. The CDR3 region has the DNA TGTGCCGGCAGCTTGGGGGGACAACTCTACGAGCAGTACTTC. Translated: CAGSLGGQLYEQYF.

The gene calls are TRBV6-6 and TRBJ1-2; TRBD1 matches 9 bases. The ends lost 5 bases at V and 4 bases at J; junction bases unmatched: 8. CDR1 and CDR2 (germline): MNHNY, SVGAGI (reference sequence). The CDR3 is 15 amino acids. The CDR3 loop is CASSTIDRGVYGYTF. The CDR3 DNA follows: TGTGCCAGCAGTACAATTGACAGGGGGGTCTATGGCTACACCTTC.

This clonotype was seen a handful of times. The CDR3 sequence is CASSYPNGSYSPLHF. The CDR3 DNA reads TGTGCCAGCAGTTACCCCAATGGCTCATATTCACCCCTCCACTTT. The chain links TRBV7-9 to TRBJ1-6, with no clear D. The CDR3 is made up of 15 amino acids. Germline loops: CDR1 SEHNR, CDR2 FQNEAQ (reference sequence). V shed 6 bases and J shed 8 bases, with 17 bases lying between them. The full variable domain, in which reference TRBV7-9 and TRBJ1-6 provide the parts outside the CDR3, is DTGVSQNPRHKITKRGQNVTFRCDPISEHNRLYWYRQTLGQGPEFLTYFQNEAQLEKSRLLSDRFSAERPKGSFSTLEIQRTEQGDSAMYLCASSYPNGSYSPLHFGNGTRLTVT.

The genes are TRBV6-5 and TRBJ2-7; 11 bases match TRBD2. J gave up 4 bases and V 0 bases, and 8 bases lay outside the gene matches. This CDR3 is 17 amino acids long. CDR1 is MNHEY, CDR2 SVGAGI, per germline. The CDR3 spells CASSYSAPLAGVYEQYF. As DNA, the CDR3 is TGTGCCAGCAGTTACTCGGCCCCACTAGCGGGAGTATACGAGCAGTACTTC.

The table lists this clonotype with many counts. The V and J genes are TRBV7-2 and TRBJ1-6; tentatively, D is TRBD1 (5 bases). Germline-derived CDR1 and CDR2 are SGHTA and FQGNSA. V was pared by 11 bases and J by 5 bases, with 16 bases between. The CDR3 totals 14 residues. In nucleotides, the CDR3 is TGTGCCTCGTCCGAGGGCAGGGATAATTCACCCCTCCACTTT. Amino acid sequence: CASSEGRDNSPLHF.